This T cell receptor beta chain was observed in a study of blood T cell repertoires in COVID-19. The V end was cut by 1 base, the J end by 5 bases, with 13 bases between. The germline CDR1 and CDR2 sequences are LGHDT and YNNKEL (reference sequence). There are 15 residues in the CDR3. Produced via immunoSEQ multiplex PCR; TCRdb's table is partial and in-frame only. The table includes about 270,000 clones, more than 70% detected once. The chain links TRBV3-1 (or the pseudogene TRBV3-2) to TRBJ2-3; D is possibly TRBD2 (5 bases). What was sequenced was peripheral blood. The TCR was taken from a woman younger than 35 with acute or convalescent COVID-19. CDR3 in amino acids: CASSQGYLAGDTQYF. The CDR3 DNA follows: TGTGCCAGCAGCCAAGGTTATCTAGCAGGAGATACGCAGTATTTT.